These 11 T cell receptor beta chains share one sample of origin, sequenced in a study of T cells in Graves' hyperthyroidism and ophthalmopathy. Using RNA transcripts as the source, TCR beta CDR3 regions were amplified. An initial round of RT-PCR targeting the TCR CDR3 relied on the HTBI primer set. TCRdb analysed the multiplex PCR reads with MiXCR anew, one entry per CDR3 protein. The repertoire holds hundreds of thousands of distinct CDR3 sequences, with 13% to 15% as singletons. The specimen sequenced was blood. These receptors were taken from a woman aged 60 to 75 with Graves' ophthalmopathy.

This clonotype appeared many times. CDR3 nucleotides: TGCAGCGCTCACAGGGCTTCAGCGGGAGGGACAGATACGCAGTATTTT. This encodes CSAHRASAGGTDTQYF. J is TRBJ2-3 and V is TRBV20-1; 10 bases are a match to TRBD2. The CDR3 is 16 residues long. Germline V gene data show CDR1 as DFQATT and CDR2 as SNEGSKA (reference sequence).

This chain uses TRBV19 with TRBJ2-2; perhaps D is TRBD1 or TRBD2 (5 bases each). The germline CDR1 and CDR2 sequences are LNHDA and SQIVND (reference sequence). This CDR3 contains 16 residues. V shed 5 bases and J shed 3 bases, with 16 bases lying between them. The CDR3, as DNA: TGTGCCAGTAGTCGAGGGACCACCAGGGACACCGGGGAGCTGTTTTTT. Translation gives CASSRGTTRDTGELFF.

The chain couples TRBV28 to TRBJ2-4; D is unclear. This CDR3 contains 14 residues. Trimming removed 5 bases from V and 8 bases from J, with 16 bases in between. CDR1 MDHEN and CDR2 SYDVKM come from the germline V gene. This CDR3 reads CASSPSMGRDIQYF. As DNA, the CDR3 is TGTGCCAGCAGTCCCTCCATGGGTAGGGACATTCAGTACTTC.

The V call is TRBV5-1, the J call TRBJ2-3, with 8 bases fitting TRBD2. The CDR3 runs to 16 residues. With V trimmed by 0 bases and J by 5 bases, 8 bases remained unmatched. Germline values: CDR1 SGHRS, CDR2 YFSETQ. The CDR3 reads CASSLAPGGGQDTQYF. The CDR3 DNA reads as TGCGCCAGCAGCTTGGCCCCGGGGGGGGGCCAAGATACGCAGTATTTT.

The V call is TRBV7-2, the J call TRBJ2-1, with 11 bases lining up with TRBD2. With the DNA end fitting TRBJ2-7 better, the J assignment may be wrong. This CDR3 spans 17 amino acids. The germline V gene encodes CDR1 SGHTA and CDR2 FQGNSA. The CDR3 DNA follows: TGTGCCAGCAGTCCTACTAGCGGGGGAGGCTCCTACAATGAGCAGTACTTC. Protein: CASSPTSGGGSYNEQYF.

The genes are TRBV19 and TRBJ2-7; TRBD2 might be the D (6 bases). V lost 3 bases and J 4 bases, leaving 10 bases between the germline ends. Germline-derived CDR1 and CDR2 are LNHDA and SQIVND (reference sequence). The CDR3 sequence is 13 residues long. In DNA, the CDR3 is TGTGCCAGTAGTATGGAGGGCGGGTACGAGCAGTACTTC. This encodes CASSMEGGYEQYF.

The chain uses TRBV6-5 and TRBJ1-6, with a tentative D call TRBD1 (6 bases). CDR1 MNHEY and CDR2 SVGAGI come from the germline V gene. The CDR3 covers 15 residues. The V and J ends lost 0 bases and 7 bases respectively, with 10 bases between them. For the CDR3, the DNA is TGTGCCAGCAGTTACTCCTGGGACACCAATTCACCCCTCCACTTT. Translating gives CASSYSWDTNSPLHF.

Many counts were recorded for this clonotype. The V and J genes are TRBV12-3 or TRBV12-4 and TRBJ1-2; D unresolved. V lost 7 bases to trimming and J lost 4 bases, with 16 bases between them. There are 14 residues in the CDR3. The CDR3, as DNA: TGTGCCAGCACCCTCCAACAGAACACCTATGGCTACACCTTC. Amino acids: CASTLQQNTYGYTF.

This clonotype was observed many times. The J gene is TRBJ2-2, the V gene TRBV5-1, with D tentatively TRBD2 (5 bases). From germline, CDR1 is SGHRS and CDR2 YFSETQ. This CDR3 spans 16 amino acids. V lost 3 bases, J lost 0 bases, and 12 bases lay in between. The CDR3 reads CASSSQAASNTGELFF. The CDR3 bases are TGCGCCAGCAGCTCCCAAGCGGCTTCGAACACCGGGGAGCTGTTTTTT.

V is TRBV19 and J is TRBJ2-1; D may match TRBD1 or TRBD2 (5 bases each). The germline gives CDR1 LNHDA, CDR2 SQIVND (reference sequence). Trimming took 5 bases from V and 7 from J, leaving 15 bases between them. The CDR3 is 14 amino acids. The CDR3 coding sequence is TGTGCCAGTAGTCCGGGACCTCACCGGAATGAGCAGTTCTTC. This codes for CASSPGPHRNEQFF.

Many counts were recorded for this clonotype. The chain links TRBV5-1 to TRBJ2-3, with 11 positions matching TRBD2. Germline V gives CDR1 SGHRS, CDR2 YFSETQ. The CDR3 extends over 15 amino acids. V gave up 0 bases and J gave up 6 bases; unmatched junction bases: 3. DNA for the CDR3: TGCGCCAGCAGCTTGGAGGCTAGCGGGAGGGATACGCAGTATTTT. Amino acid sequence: CASSLEASGRDTQYF.